This is a list of T cell receptor beta chains from one sample in a study of blood T cell repertoires in COVID-19. Libraries were prepared by immunoSEQ multiplex PCR; TCRdb keeps only in-frame clonotypes and omits some of them. The sample shows 200,000 to 300,000 clones, roughly 76% of them seen only once. The sample consisted of peripheral blood. Receptor source: a woman aged 80 or over with COVID-19, enrolled during active disease. Both conserved end residues are part of each CDR3. D genes are given only for firm matches. Clone size is shown for a subset of rows, as once, few, many or a class of expanded clone.

clone_size	j_call	d_call	v_call	cdr3_aa	cdr3_nt
.	TRBJ1-6	.	TRBV6-2/TRBV6-3	CASSYGGLNSPLHF	TGTGCCAGCAGTTACGGAGGCCTGAATTCACCCCTCCACTTT
few	TRBJ1-1	TRBD1	TRBV19	CASRMTGRPLEAFF	TGTGCCAGTAGGATGACAGGGCGACCACTAGAAGCTTTCTTT
.	TRBJ1-1	.	TRBV7-3	CASSLTGGGGTEAFF	TGTGCCAGCAGCTTAACCGGGGGAGGTGGGACTGAAGCTTTCTTT
once	TRBJ2-7	.	TRBV28	CATSLGSYEQYF	TGTGCCACCTCCCTAGGCTCCTACGAGCAGTACTTC
.	TRBJ2-1	.	TRBV15	CATSLEDEQFF	TGTGCCACCAGCCTAGAGGATGAGCAGTTCTTC
.	TRBJ1-1	.	TRBV18	CASSHWGDTEAFF	TGTGCCAGCTCACACTGGGGGGACACTGAAGCTTTCTTT
once	TRBJ2-7	TRBD2	TRBV7-3	CASSAAGTSGFYEQYF	TGTGCCAGCAGCGCCGCCGGGACTAGCGGGTTCTACGAGCAGTACTTC
.	TRBJ2-5	TRBD2	TRBV5-1	CASSRIGGSGVETQYF	TGCGCCAGCAGCCGGATTGGGGGAAGCGGGGTTGAGACCCAGTACTTC
.	TRBJ1-1	.	TRBV28	CASRREGRRAFF	TGTGCCAGCAGAAGAGAGGGGAGGAGAGCTTTCTTT
once	TRBJ2-1	.	TRBV30	CAWRGREEQFF	TGTGCCTGGAGAGGCCGGGAAGAGCAGTTCTTC
.	TRBJ2-5	TRBD1	TRBV7-3	CASSSTGLKSETQYF	TGTGCCAGCAGCTCGACAGGGTTAAAGTCAGAGACCCAGTACTTC
.	TRBJ1-5	.	TRBV6-6	CASTPAGNQPQHF	TGTGCCAGCACTCCGGCGGGGAATCAGCCCCAGCATTTT
.	TRBJ1-6	.	TRBV4-2	CASSQEKTGSNSPLHF	TGTGCCAGCAGCCAAGAGAAGACAGGAAGTAATTCACCCCTCCACTTT
.	TRBJ2-1	.	TRBV6-5	CASSYSRQAHEQFF	TGTGCCAGCAGTTACTCCCGGCAGGCTCACGAGCAGTTCTTC
.	TRBJ2-4	.	TRBV7-2	CASSLGRDRINIQYF	TGTGCCAGCAGCTTAGGGCGGGACAGAATAAACATTCAGTACTTC
.	TRBJ2-7	TRBD1	TRBV7-9	CASSLARQGAHEQYF	TGTGCCAGCAGCTTAGCTCGACAGGGGGCCCACGAGCAGTACTTC
few	TRBJ1-1	.	TRBV5-4	CASSWGRFGDTEAFF	TGTGCCAGCAGCTGGGGCAGGTTTGGGGACACTGAAGCTTTCTTT
.	TRBJ1-1	.	TRBV3-1/TRBV3-2	CASSQPPWGGSGTEAFF	TGTGCCAGCAGCCAGCCGCCGTGGGGAGGTTCGGGCACTGAAGCTTTCTTT
few	TRBJ1-1	.	TRBV28	CASTLQYMNTEAFF	TGTGCCAGCACCCTACAGTATATGAACACTGAAGCTTTCTTT
.	TRBJ2-1	TRBD2	TRBV4-3	CASSHREGLAGVNEQFF	TGCGCCAGCAGCCATCGTGAGGGCCTAGCGGGAGTGAATGAGCAGTTCTTC
.	TRBJ2-7	.	TRBV27	CASRGGGSYEQYF	TGTGCCAGCAGGGGGGGTGGATCCTACGAGCAGTACTTC
.	TRBJ2-7	.	TRBV28	CASRVGSSYEQYF	TGTGCCAGCAGGGTCGGGAGCTCCTACGAGCAGTACTTC
.	TRBJ2-1	.	TRBV19	CASSIVVRSTRLTYNEQFF	TGTGCCAGTAGTATAGTGGTTCGGAGTACGAGATTAACCTACAATGAGCAGTTCTTC
.	TRBJ1-5	.	TRBV7-2	CASSSSGRVNQPQHF	TGTGCCAGCAGCTCCTCGGGGAGGGTAAATCAGCCCCAGCATTTT
.	TRBJ1-1	.	TRBV16	CASSQSSRQEAFF	TGTGCCAGCAGCCAATCAAGCAGGCAAGAAGCTTTCTTT
.	TRBJ2-6	TRBD1	TRBV7-9	CASVPPGQGSTGANVLTF	TGTGCCAGCGTCCCTCCGGGACAGGGCTCTACTGGGGCCAACGTCCTGACTTTC
few	TRBJ1-4	TRBD1	TRBV20-1	CSASGTVKEKLFF	TGCAGTGCTAGTGGGACAGTCAAAGAAAAACTGTTTTTT
.	TRBJ2-5	TRBD2	TRBV7-9	CASRPGGAGETQYF	TGTGCCAGCAGACCCGGGGGGGCTGGGGAGACCCAGTACTTC
.	TRBJ2-1	TRBD2	TRBV5-1	CASSSGLAGGEQFF	TGCGCCAGCAGCTCGGGACTAGCGGGAGGTGAGCAGTTCTTC
once	TRBJ2-1	TRBD2	TRBV9	CASSASTSGRLVAYNEQFF	TGTGCCAGCAGCGCCTCGACTAGCGGGAGACTGGTCGCCTACAATGAGCAGTTCTTC
.	TRBJ2-7	TRBD1	TRBV6-5	CASSLTGASYEQYF	TGTGCCAGCAGCCTAACAGGGGCCTCCTACGAGCAGTACTTC
few	TRBJ2-2	.	TRBV7-6	CASSLQGTGELFF	TGTGCCAGCAGCTTACAGGGCACCGGGGAGCTGTTTTTT
few	TRBJ2-1	TRBD2	TRBV14	CASSQESLLAASSYNEQFF	TGTGCCAGCAGCCAAGAATCCTTACTAGCGGCGAGCTCCTACAATGAGCAGTTCTTC
.	TRBJ1-2	TRBD1	TRBV2	CASTEGTGGVGYTF	TGTGCCAGCACCGAGGGGACAGGGGGCGTAGGCTACACCTTC
.	TRBJ1-4	TRBD1	TRBV18	CASSPYEGANEKLFF	TGTGCCAGCTCACCATACGAGGGGGCGAATGAAAAACTGTTTTTT